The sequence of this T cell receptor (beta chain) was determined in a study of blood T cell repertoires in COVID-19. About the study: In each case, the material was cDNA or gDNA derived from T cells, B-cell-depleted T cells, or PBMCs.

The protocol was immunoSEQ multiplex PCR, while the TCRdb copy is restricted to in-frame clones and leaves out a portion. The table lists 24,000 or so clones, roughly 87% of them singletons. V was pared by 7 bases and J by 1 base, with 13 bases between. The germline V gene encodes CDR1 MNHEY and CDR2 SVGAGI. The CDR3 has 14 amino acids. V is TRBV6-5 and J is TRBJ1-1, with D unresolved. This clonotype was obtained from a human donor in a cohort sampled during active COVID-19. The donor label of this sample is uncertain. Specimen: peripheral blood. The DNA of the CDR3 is TGTGCCAGCACCCCACATGGTTGGAACACTGAAGCTTTCTTT. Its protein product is CASTPHGWNTEAFF.